The next 27 T cell receptor beta chains were all read from a single sample in a study of molecular identifiers for immune sequencing clone quantification. TCRdb ran MiXCR on the PCR reads and lists one entry per CDR3 protein. The sample contains around 480,000 distinct CDR3 sequences, about a fifth of which appear only once. The sequenced sample was naive CD8+ T cells from blood, with Jurkat cell RNA spiked in. The subset: FACS-sorted CD8+CD4-CCR7+CD45RA+ naive T cells. All receptors come from a human donor in good health. Some libraries in this study had Jurkat cell RNA spiked in.

This clonotype was observed at least ten times. CDR3 in amino acids: CASSSTPAGAKNIQYF. The CDR3, as DNA: TGTGCCAGCAGCTCGACCCCCGCGGGGGCCAAAAACATTCAGTACTTC. V and J are TRBV7-9 and TRBJ2-4; D perhaps matches TRBD2 (6 bases). Per germline, CDR1 SEHNR and CDR2 FQNEAQ (reference sequence). The CDR3 spans 16 residues. V shed 4 bases and J shed 1 base, with 14 bases lying between them.

This clonotype was seen a handful of times. The junction departs from the called germline gene at one end, perhaps through a read error. V and J are TRBV18 and TRBJ2-7, with 8 bases identical to TRBD1. The germline V gene encodes CDR1 KGHSH and CDR2 LQKENI. The CDR3 runs 14 residues. Here the CDR3 reads CASSVDRGSYGQYF. The DNA of the CDR3 is TGTGCCAGCTCAGTCGACAGGGGTTCCTACGGGCAGTACTTC.

This chain joins TRBV4-1 and TRBJ2-7, with TRBD2 matching over 16 bases. Germline trimming cut 8 bases from V and 3 bases from J; bases unmatched to any gene: 7. Per germline, CDR1 MGHRA and CDR2 YSYEKL. The CDR3 covers 16 residues. The chain's CDR3 is CASRPGTSGRVYEQYF. The CDR3, as DNA: TGCGCCAGCCGCCCCGGGACTAGCGGGAGGGTCTACGAGCAGTACTTC.

This clonotype turned up a few times. This sequence joins TRBV2 and TRBJ1-1; a weak D match, TRBD1 (6 bases). CDR3 length: 15 amino acids. Trimming took off 6 bases at V and 2 bases at J, with 16 bases between the two ends. Germline loops: CDR1 SNHLY, CDR2 FYNNEI. The CDR3: CASSWDTGRNTEAFF. The DNA of the CDR3 is TGTGCCAGCAGCTGGGACACCGGACGTAACACTGAAGCTTTCTTT. Drawing the rest from reference TRBV2 and TRBJ1-1, the complete variable domain is EPEVTQTPSHQVTQMGQEVILRCVPISNHLYFYWYRQILGQKVEFLVSFYNNEISEKSEIFDDQFSVERPDGSNFTLKIRSTKLEDSAMYFCASSWDTGRNTEAFFGQGTRLTVV.

On this clonotype: A much bigger clone sits one base away, suggesting this may be a read error. Here the CDR3 DNA reads TGTGTCAGCAGCTTCGGGTCGGGTCCCGATCGCTACGAGCAGTACTTC. Translation gives CVSSFGSGPDRYEQYF. The J gene is TRBJ2-7, the V gene TRBV7-2; no clear D gene. This CDR3 comprises 16 residues. Germline assignment: CDR1 SGHTA and CDR2 FQGNSA. Supplemented by reference TRBV7-2 and TRBJ2-7, the full variable domain reads GAGVSQSPSNKVTEKGKDVELRCDPISGHTALYWYRQSLGQGLEFLIYFQGNSAPDKSGLPSDRFSAERTGGSVSTLTIQRTQQEDSAVYLCVSSFGSGPDRYEQYFGPGTRLTVT.

This clonotype was picked up many times. The chain carries TRBV6-2 or TRBV6-3 and TRBJ2-3, with D perhaps matching TRBD1 or TRBD2 (5 bases each). CDR1 MNHEY and CDR2 SVGEGT come from the germline V gene. Trimming removed 6 bases from V and 1 base from J, with 17 bases in between. The CDR3 is 16 residues long. The CDR3 coding sequence is TGTGCCAGCAGGGCCGAGAGGGGAGACGGCACAGATACGCAGTATTTT. It is translated as CASRAERGDGTDTQYF.

Comments on this clonotype: With a much larger clone just one base away, this may be a read error. The chain combines TRBV28 with TRBJ2-3; the D call may be TRBD1 or TRBD2 (5 bases each). The CDR3 has 19 residues. Germline V gives CDR1 MDHEN, CDR2 SYDVKM. CDR3 in DNA: TGTACCAGCAGTCTCCGGGACGCGCTTGGGGCACTTAGCACAGATACGCAGTATTTT. This translates into CTSSLRDALGALSTDTQYF.

This clonotype was seen only a few times. Possible read error: a much larger clone is one base away. The chain is built from TRBV6-1 and TRBJ2-7; no clear D gene. Germline V gene data show CDR1 as MNHNS and CDR2 as SASEGT. The CDR3 has 13 residues. CDR3 loop: CATQFRNSCEQYF. The CDR3 DNA follows: TGTGCCACACAATTCAGGAATTCCTGCGAGCAGTACTTC.

This clonotype was counted a few times. The chain recombines TRBV6-6 with TRBJ2-1; no definite D call. The CDR3 has 14 amino acids. V lost 0 bases to trimming and J lost 7 bases, with 10 bases between them. Looked up from germline, CDR1 is MNHNY and CDR2 is SVGAGI (reference sequence). CDR3 nucleotide sequence: TGTGCCAGCAGTTACTCGGACGGCGGTAATGAGCAGTTCTTC. Residues: CASSYSDGGNEQFF.

Only a few counts were recorded for this clonotype. One end of the junction fails to match germline, which may point to a read error. The gene calls are TRBV5-3 and TRBJ2-5, with 9 bases identical to TRBD2. TRBV5-3 is assigned to the ORF class and has an uncertain function. This CDR3 is 16 amino acids long. The CDR3 nucleotides read TGTGCCAGCAGCTTGGGGGCGGGGGGGCCATGGGAGACCCAGTACTTC. Residues: CASSLGAGGPWETQYF.

The chain couples TRBV30 to TRBJ2-7; 9 bases line up with TRBD2. Germline values: CDR1 GTSNPN, CDR2 SVGIG (reference sequence). This CDR3 has 13 residues. V was pared by 3 bases and J by 6 bases, with 6 bases of the junction left unmatched. The CDR3 spells CAWRAGGLPEQYF. The CDR3 region has the DNA TGTGCCTGGAGAGCGGGGGGTCTCCCCGAGCAGTACTTC.

This clonotype was picked up a small number of times. This sequence joins TRBV29-1 and TRBJ1-2; D ambiguous. CDR1 is SQVTM, CDR2 ANQGSEA, per germline. Trimming cost V 5 bases and J 5 bases, with 9 bases left between them. The CDR3 loop spans 11 amino acids. Written as DNA, the CDR3 is TGCAGCGTTTCGACGGAGTATGGCTACACCTTC. This encodes CSVSTEYGYTF.

CDR3 DNA: TGTGCCAGCAGTGCGGGACAGGTCTACGAGCAGTACTTC. Its translation is CASSAGQVYEQYF. V is TRBV25-1 and J is TRBJ2-7; TRBD1 matches at 8 bases. The CDR3 is made up of 13 amino acids. The germline gives CDR1 MGHDK, CDR2 SYGVNS. Germline trimming cut 4 bases from V and 3 bases from J; bases unmatched to any gene: 2.

This clonotype was seen ten or more times. V gene TRBV28 combines with J gene TRBJ1-5; 9 bases fit TRBD1. The CDR3 is 16 amino acids. V trimming: 5 bases; J trimming: 2 bases; junction bases outside the gene matches: 7. CDR1 is MDHEN, CDR2 SYDVKM, per germline. CDR3 residues: CASSPIGDRGNQPQHF. CDR3 sequence (DNA): TGTGCCAGCAGTCCGATCGGGGACAGGGGCAATCAGCCCCAGCATTTT.

A note on this clonotype: Since a much larger clone is just one base distant, this may be a read error. The gene calls are TRBV28 and TRBJ2-3; 10 nucleotides agree with TRBD2. Looked up from germline, CDR1 is MDHEN and CDR2 is SYDVKM. The CDR3 has 15 residues. The CDR3 is CTSRLGLALGDTQYF. The CDR3 DNA reads TGTACCAGCAGATTGGGACTAGCGCTGGGAGATACGCAGTATTTT.

This clonotype has at least ten counts. The chain couples TRBV5-6 to TRBJ2-7; TRBD2 matches 15 bases. V lost 5 bases, J lost 6 bases, and 15 bases stayed unmatched. The CDR3 contains 18 residues. Germline lookup yields CDR1 SGHDT and CDR2 YYEEEE. The chain's CDR3 is CASRGTSGRRERFSEQYF. DNA of the CDR3: TGTGCCAGCAGGGGGACTAGCGGGAGGAGGGAAAGGTTCTCCGAGCAGTACTTC.

The chain is built from TRBV28 and TRBJ2-7; either TRBD1 or TRBD2 may supply D (6 bases each). CDR1 is MDHEN and CDR2 is SYDVKM in the germline V gene. V lost 6 bases and J 4 bases, leaving 16 bases between the germline ends. This CDR3 is built from 14 residues. The CDR3 bases are TGTGCCAGCAGGGCTTCGGGGGCCTATTACGAGCAGTACTTC. It is translated as CASRASGAYYEQYF.

This clonotype has a count of ten or more. The chain uses TRBV18 and TRBJ1-4; unclear D gene. The CDR3 sequence is 14 residues long. The germline gives CDR1 KGHSH, CDR2 LQKENI. Trimming left V 3 bases short and J 8 bases short, with 13 bases between. CDR3 in amino acids: CASSPPSELEKLFF. Written as DNA, the CDR3 is TGTGCCAGCTCACCCCCCTCGGAGTTGGAAAAACTGTTTTTT.

The gene calls are TRBV4-1 and TRBJ2-1, with D unclear. V was trimmed by 3 bases and J by 3 bases, leaving 21 bases between them. Germline V gene data show CDR1 as MGHRA and CDR2 as YSYEKL. The CDR3 runs to 18 residues. CDR3 DNA sequence: TGCGCCAGCAGCCAGGGATTCCCCCGCAATACGTTCTACAATGAGCAGTTCTTC. As protein: CASSQGFPRNTFYNEQFF.

The chain links TRBV28 to TRBJ1-5; 10 bases align to TRBD1. The ends lost 2 bases at V and 0 bases at J; junction bases unmatched: 4. CDR1 and CDR2 from the germline V gene are MDHEN and SYDVKM. The CDR3 is 17 residues long. The CDR3 DNA sequence: TGTGCCAGCAGTTTAAGGGACAGGGGATATAGCAATCAGCCCCAGCATTTT. This gives the protein CASSLRDRGYSNQPQHF.

This clonotype was seen at least ten times. The chain joins TRBV7-6 to TRBJ2-7, with 13 bases lining up with TRBD2. This CDR3 is built from 13 residues. Germline V CDR1 and CDR2: SGHVS, FNYEAQ. The V segment lost 8 bases and the J segment 5 bases; nucleotides outside the gene matches: 3. The CDR3 protein is CASRLAGGNEQYF. DNA of the CDR3: TGTGCCAGCCGACTAGCGGGAGGCAACGAGCAGTACTTC.

Only a few counts were recorded for this clonotype. V gene TRBV4-2 combines with J gene TRBJ2-1; TRBD1 agrees at 8 bases. CDR3 length: 16 amino acids. Germline V gene lookup returns CDR1 LGHNA and CDR2 YNFKEQ. Trimming removed 3 bases from V and 2 bases from J; junction bases left unmatched: 6. Here the CDR3 DNA reads TGTGCCAGCAGCCAGGAAGACAGGGGACCCTACAATGAGCAGTTCTTC. Its translation: CASSQEDRGPYNEQFF.

Worth noting for this clonotype: This is likely a read error, given that the CDR3 carries no conserved phenylalanine or tryptophan at its end. This chain connects TRBV4-3 to TRBJ2-7; D not resolved. Germline loops: CDR1 LGHNA, CDR2 YSLEER. The CDR3 contains 14 residues. Trimming pared 4 bases from V and 3 bases from J, leaving 13 bases between. CDR3 amino acids: CASSPGLRLYEQYL. As DNA, the CDR3 is TGCGCCAGCAGCCCAGGATTAAGACTCTACGAGCAGTACCTC.

Here the CDR3 DNA reads TGTGCCAGCAGCCTTCTAGCGGGAGGGCCGGAGTATGAGCAGTTCTTC. It encodes CASSLLAGGPEYEQFF. The chain combines TRBV7-3 with TRBJ2-1; 12 positions match TRBD2. V dropped 5 bases and J dropped 8; count of bases not matched to a gene: 10. Germline values: CDR1 SGHTA, CDR2 FQGTGA. CDR3 size: 16 residues.

This clonotype has a count of ten or more. The J gene is TRBJ2-3, the V gene TRBV7-9; D unresolved. CDR3 size: 13 residues. Germline V gives CDR1 SEHNR, CDR2 FQNEAQ (reference sequence). Trimming removed 5 bases from V and 1 base from J, with 7 bases in between. This CDR3 reads CASSERGTDTQYF. The CDR3 nucleotides read TGTGCCAGCAGCGAACGGGGCACAGATACGCAGTATTTT. Together with reference TRBV7-9 and TRBJ2-3, the CDR3 gives the full variable domain: DTGVSQNPRHKITKRGQNVTFRCDPISEHNRLYWYRQTLGQGPEFLTYFQNEAQLEKSRLLSDRFSAERPKGSFSTLEIQRTEQGDSAMYLCASSERGTDTQYFGPGTRLTVL.

This clonotype was counted ten times or more. The V and J genes are TRBV29-1 and TRBJ2-7; 9 nucleotides line up with TRBD2. The germline V gene has CDR1 SQVTM and CDR2 ANQGSEA. V shed 1 base and J 0 bases; nucleotides not matched to a gene: 4. This CDR3 contains 15 residues. The CDR3 DNA is TGCAGCGTTGAAGTCCCAGCGGGGGGCTCCTACGAGCAGTACTTC. This translates into CSVEVPAGGSYEQYF.

The chain joins TRBV7-6 to TRBJ2-3; D is undetermined. The CDR3 runs to 16 residues. V was cut by 2 bases and J by 4 bases, with 16 bases left in between. Germline V gene data show CDR1 as SGHVS and CDR2 as FNYEAQ. This CDR3 reads CASSLIRPGSPDTQYF. For the CDR3, the DNA is TGTGCCAGCAGCTTAATAAGACCGGGTTCACCAGATACGCAGTATTTT.